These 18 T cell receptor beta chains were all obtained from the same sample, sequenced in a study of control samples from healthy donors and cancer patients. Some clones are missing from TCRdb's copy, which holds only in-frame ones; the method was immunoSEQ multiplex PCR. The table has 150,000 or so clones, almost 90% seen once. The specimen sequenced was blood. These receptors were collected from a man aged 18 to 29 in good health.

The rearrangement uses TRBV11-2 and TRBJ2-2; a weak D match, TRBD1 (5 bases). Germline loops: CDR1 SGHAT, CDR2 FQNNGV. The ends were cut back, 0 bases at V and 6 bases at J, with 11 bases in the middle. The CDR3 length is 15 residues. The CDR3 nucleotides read TGTGCCAGCAGCTTAGATGCAGGGCCCGCCGGGGAGCTGTTTTTT. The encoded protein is CASSLDAGPAGELFF. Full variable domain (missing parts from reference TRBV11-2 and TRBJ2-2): EAGVAQSPRYKIIEKRQSVAFWCNPISGHATLYWYQQILGQGPKLLIQFQNNGVVDDSQLPKDRFSAERLKGVDSTLKIQPAKLEDSAVYLCASSLDAGPAGELFFGEGSRLTVL.

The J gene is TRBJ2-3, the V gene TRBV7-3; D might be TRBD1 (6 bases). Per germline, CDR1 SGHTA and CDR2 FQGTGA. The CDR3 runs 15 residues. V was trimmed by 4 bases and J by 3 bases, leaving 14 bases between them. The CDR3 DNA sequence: TGTGCCAGCAGCTCAGACAGGTCCGGTACAGATACGCAGTATTTT. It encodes CASSSDRSGTDTQYF.

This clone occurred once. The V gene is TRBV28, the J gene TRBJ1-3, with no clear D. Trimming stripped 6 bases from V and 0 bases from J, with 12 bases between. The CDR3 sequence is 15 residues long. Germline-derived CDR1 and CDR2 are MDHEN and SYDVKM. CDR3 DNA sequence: TGTGCCAGCAGCCCTGGACTGTTCTCTGGAAACACCATATATTTT. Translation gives CASSPGLFSGNTIYF.

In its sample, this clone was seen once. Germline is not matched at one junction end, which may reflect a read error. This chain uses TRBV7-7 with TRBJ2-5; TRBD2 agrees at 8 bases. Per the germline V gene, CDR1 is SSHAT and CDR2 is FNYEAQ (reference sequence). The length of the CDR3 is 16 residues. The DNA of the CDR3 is TGTGCTAGCAGCCCAAACGGGGGGGGGCCCTCAGAGACCCAGTACTTC. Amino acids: CASSPNGGGPSETQYF.

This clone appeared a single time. CDR3 loop: CASSPGLAGAGDTQYF. The CDR3 DNA reads as TGTGCCAGCAGCCCAGGACTAGCGGGGGCCGGAGATACGCAGTATTTT. This chain joins TRBV6-2 or TRBV6-3 and TRBJ2-3; 13 nucleotides agree with TRBD2. CDR1 MNHEY and CDR2 SVGEGT come from the germline V gene. The length of the CDR3 is 16 residues. Losses at the gene ends were 6 bases for V and 5 bases for J; bases not matched to a gene: 8.

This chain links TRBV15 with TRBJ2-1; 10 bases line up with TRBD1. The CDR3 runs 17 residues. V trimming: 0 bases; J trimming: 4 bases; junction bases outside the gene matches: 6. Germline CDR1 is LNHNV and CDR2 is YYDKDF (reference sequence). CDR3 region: CATSRDLPGQGYNEQFF. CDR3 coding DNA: TGTGCCACCAGCAGAGATCTGCCGGGACAGGGGTACAATGAGCAGTTCTTC.

CDR3 bases: TGTGCCTGGAGTGTCGAGGGGAATGGTGGCTACACCTTC. Translation: CAWSVEGNGGYTF. The chain has TRBV30 and TRBJ1-2, with D tentatively TRBD1 (5 bases). Germline V gene lookup returns CDR1 GTSNPN and CDR2 SVGIG (reference sequence). The V end was cut by 0 bases, the J end by 7 bases, with 12 bases between. The CDR3 runs to 13 residues.

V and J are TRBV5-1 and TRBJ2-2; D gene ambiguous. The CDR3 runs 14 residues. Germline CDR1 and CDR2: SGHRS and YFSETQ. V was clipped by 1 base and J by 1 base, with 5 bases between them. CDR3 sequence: CASSLIGNTGELFF. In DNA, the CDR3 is TGCGCCAGCAGCTTGATAGGGAACACCGGGGAGCTGTTTTTT.

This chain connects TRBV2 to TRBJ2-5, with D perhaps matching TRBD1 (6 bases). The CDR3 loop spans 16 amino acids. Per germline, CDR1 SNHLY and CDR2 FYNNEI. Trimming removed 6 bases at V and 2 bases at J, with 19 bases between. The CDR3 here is CASRGRVGGRQETQYF. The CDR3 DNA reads TGTGCCAGCAGAGGGCGTGTAGGGGGTCGGCAAGAGACCCAGTACTTC.

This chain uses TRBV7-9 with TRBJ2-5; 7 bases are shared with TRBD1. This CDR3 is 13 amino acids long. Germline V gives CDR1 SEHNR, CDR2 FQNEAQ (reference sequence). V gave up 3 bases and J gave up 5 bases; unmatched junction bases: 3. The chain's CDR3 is CASSFGTAETQYF. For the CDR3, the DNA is TGTGCCAGCAGCTTCGGGACAGCCGAGACCCAGTACTTC.

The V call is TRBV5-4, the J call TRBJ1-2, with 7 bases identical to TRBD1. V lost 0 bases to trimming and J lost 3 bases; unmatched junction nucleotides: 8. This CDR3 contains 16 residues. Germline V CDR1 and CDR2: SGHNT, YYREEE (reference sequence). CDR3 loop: CASSLAYSTGDYGYTF. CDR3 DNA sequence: TGTGCCAGCAGCTTGGCCTATAGTACAGGGGACTATGGCTACACCTTC.

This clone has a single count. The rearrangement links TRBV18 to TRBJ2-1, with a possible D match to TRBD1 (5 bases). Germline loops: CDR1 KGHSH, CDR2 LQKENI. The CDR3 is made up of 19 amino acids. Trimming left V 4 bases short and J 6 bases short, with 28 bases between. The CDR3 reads CASSLSNHLGQGAINEQFF. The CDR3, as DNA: TGTGCCAGCTCACTCTCTAATCATCTGGGGCAGGGCGCTATCAATGAGCAGTTCTTC.

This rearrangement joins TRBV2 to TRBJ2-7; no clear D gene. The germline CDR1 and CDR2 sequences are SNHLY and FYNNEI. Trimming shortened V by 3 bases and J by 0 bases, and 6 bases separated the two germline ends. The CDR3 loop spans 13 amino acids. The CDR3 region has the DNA TGTGCCAGCAGTGAGTTCACCTCCTACGAGCAGTACTTC. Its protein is CASSEFTSYEQYF.

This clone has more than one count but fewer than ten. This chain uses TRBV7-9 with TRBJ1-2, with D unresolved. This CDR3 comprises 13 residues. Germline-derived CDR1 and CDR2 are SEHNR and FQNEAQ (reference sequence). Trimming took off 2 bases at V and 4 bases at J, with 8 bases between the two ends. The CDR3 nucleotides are TGTGCCAGCAGCTTATCGTCGAGCTATGGCTACACCTTC. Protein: CASSLSSSYGYTF.

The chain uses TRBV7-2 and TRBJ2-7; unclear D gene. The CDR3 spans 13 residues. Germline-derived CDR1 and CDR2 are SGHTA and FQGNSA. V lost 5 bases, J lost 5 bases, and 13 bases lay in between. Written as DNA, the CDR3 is TGTGCCAGCAGCCTCGGATATCGGAACGAGCAGTACTTC. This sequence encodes CASSLGYRNEQYF. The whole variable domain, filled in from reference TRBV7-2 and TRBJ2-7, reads GAGVSQSPSNKVTEKGKDVELRCDPISGHTALYWYRQSLGQGLEFLIYFQGNSAPDKSGLPSDRFSAERTGGSVSTLTIQRTQQEDSAVYLCASSLGYRNEQYFGPGTRLTVT.

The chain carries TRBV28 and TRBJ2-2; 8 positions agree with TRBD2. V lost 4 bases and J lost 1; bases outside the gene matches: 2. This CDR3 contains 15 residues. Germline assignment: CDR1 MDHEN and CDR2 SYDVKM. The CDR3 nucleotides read TGTGCCAGCAGTTCCCTAGCGGGGAACACCGGGGAGCTGTTTTTT. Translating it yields CASSSLAGNTGELFF.

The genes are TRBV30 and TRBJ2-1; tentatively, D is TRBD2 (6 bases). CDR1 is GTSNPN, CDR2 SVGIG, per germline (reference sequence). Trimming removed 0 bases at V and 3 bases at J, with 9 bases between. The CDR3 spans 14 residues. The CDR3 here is CAWSVRGLYNEQFF. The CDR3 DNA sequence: TGTGCCTGGAGTGTGAGGGGACTCTACAATGAGCAGTTCTTC.

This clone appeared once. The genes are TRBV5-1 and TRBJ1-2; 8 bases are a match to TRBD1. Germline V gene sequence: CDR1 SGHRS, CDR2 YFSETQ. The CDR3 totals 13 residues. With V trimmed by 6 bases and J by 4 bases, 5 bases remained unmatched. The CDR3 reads CASTEQGAYGYTF. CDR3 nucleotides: TGCGCCAGCACCGAGCAGGGGGCCTATGGCTACACCTTC. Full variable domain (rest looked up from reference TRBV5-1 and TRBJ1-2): KAGVTQTPRYLIKTRGQQVTLSCSPISGHRSVSWYQQTPGQGLQFLFEYFSETQRNKGNFPGRFSGRQFSNSRSEMNVSTLELGDSALYLCASTEQGAYGYTFGSGTRLTVV.